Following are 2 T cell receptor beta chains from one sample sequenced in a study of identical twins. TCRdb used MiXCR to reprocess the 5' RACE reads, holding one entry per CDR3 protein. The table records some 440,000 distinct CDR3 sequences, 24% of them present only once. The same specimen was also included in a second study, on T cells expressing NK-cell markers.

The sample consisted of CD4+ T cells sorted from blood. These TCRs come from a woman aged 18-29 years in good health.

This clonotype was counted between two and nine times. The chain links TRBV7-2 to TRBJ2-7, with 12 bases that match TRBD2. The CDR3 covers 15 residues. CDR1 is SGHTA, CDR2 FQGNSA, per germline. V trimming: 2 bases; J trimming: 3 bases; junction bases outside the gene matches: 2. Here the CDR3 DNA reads TGTGCCAGCAGCTTACTAGCGGGAGGGGTCTACGAGCAGTACTTC. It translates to CASSLLAGGVYEQYF.

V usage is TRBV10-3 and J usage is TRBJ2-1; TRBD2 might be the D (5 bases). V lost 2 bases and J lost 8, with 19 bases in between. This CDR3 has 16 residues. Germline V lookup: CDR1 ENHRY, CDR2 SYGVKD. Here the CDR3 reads CAISEGRTLGYYEQFF. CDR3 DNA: TGTGCCATCAGTGAGGGGAGAACTTTAGGTTACTATGAGCAGTTCTTC.